This section outlines one T cell receptor beta chain sequence together with its context. Antigen: not known. RNA, once extracted, was reverse transcribed into cDNA for use as the sequencing template. Clones were read by immunoSEQ multiplex PCR, and TCRdb kept only the in-frame ones, dropping some. The sample shows some 210,000 clones, 50% to 60% of them seen only once. This CDR3 comprises 12 residues. The V end was cut by 4 bases, the J end by 7 bases, with 8 bases between. Germline values: CDR1 SNHLY, CDR2 FYNNEI. This sample is part of a study of CD8+ T cells in alopecia areata. Broader study findings: Higher clonality and more expanded CD8+ clones appeared in lesional than normal scalp. Among patients, TCR sharing was less clear than in mice, a difference possibly due in part to HLA diversity in the patient population.

The researchers isolated CD4+ and CD8+ T cells from PBMCs by sorting. The sequence was collected from a human donor with alopecia areata. The sequenced sample was CD4+ T cells sorted from blood, obtained at week 0. The chain joins TRBV2 to TRBJ2-1; unclear D gene. The CDR3 spells CASSATPNEQFF. DNA of the CDR3: TGTGCCAGCAGTGCCACCCCGAATGAGCAGTTCTTC.